This T cell receptor beta chain was captured in a study of cytomegalovirus exposure and HLA in healthy donors. With 60 Vbeta and 13 Jbeta primers, the PCR was carried out. Some clones are missing from TCRdb's copy, which holds only in-frame ones; the method was immunoSEQ multiplex PCR. The sample yields roughly 250,000 clones, approximately 85% seen once. CDR1 is SGHRS, CDR2 YFSETQ, per germline. CDR3 length equals 15 residues. Trimming shortened V by 0 bases and J by 2 bases, and 8 bases separated the two germline ends. These donors, healthy bone marrow donors, were studied. The specimen sequenced was PBMCs. This sequence was found in a woman aged 40-49 years in good health and CMV-seropositive. V gene TRBV5-1 combines with J gene TRBJ2-2; D unclear. The CDR3 DNA reads as TGCGCCAGCAGCTTGGCCGTCCTCAACACCGGGGAGCTGTTTTTT. It specifies CASSLAVLNTGELFF.